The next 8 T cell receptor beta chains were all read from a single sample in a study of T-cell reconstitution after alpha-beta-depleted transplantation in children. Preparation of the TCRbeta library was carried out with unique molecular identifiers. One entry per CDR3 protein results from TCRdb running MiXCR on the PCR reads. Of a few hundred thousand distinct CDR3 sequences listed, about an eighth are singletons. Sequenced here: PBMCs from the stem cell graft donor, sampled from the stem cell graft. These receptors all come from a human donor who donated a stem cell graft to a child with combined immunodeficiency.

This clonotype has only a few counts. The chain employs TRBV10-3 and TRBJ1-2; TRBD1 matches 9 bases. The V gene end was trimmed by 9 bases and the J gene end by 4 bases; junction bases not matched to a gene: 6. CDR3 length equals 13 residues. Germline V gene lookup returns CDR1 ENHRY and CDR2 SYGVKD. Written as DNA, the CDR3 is TGTGCCATGAGGACAGGGGCAGGCTATGGCTACACCTTC. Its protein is CAMRTGAGYGYTF.

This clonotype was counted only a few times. The CDR3 DNA sequence: TGTGCCAGCAGTGAGATCTCCTACGAGCAGTACTTC. Amino acids: CASSEISYEQYF. The rearrangement uses TRBV2 and TRBJ2-7; D is unclear. This CDR3 region has 12 residues. Germline V gene data show CDR1 as SNHLY and CDR2 as FYNNEI. Trimming removed 3 bases from V and 0 bases from J, with 3 bases in between.

The CDR3 protein is CATSRQGRDEQFF. In DNA, the CDR3 is TGTGCCACCAGCAGACAGGGAAGGGATGAGCAGTTCTTC. This rearrangement joins TRBV15 to TRBJ2-1, with D possibly TRBD1 on 5 matching bases. Germline V gives CDR1 LNHNV, CDR2 YYDKDF (reference sequence). Trimming removed 2 bases from V and 8 bases from J, with 10 bases in between. The CDR3 loop spans 13 amino acids.

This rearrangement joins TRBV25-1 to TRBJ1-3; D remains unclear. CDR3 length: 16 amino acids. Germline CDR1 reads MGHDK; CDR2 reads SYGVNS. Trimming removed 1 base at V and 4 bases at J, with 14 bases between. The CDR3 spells CASSEFMGSGGNTIYF. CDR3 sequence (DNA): TGTGCCAGCAGTGAATTCATGGGGTCAGGAGGAAACACCATATATTTT.

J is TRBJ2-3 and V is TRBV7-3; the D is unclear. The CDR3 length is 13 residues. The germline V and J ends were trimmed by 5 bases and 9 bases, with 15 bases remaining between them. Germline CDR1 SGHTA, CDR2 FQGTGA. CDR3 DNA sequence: TGTGCCAGCAGCAGATCCCCGAGCCAAACGCAGTATTTT. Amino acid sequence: CASSRSPSQTQYF.

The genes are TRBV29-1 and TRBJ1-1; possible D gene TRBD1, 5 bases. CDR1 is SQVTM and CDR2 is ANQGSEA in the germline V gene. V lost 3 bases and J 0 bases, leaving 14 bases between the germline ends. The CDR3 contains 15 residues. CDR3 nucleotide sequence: TGCAGCGTTGACCACAGGTTGGCCTTGAACACTGAAGCTTTCTTT. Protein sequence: CSVDHRLALNTEAFF.

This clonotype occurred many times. The CDR3 DNA reads TGTGCCAGCAGTGGACAGGTGTTTGGGGAGCTGTTTTTT. It is translated as CASSGQVFGELFF. The genes are TRBV6-6 and TRBJ2-2, with TRBD1 matching over 7 bases. The length of the CDR3 is 13 residues. J lost 8 bases, V lost 5 bases, and 5 bases had no gene match. The germline V gene encodes CDR1 MNHNY and CDR2 SVGAGI (reference sequence).

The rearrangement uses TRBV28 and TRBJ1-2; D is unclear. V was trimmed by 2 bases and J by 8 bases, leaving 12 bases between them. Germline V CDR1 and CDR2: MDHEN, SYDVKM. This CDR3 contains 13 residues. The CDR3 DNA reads TGTGCCAGCAGTTTAAGCCGCAAAGGGGGCTACACCTTC. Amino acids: CASSLSRKGGYTF.